The clone carrying this TCR beta chain was seen at least ten times. Antigen unknown. These data are taken from a study of CD8 T cells in ankylosing spondylitis. Findings of the study overall: Prior work had noted some motif variants in reactive arthritis blood and synovial fluid. It appeared that ankylosing spondylitis blood was characterized by a TCR beta motif of several highly homologous variants.

V was shortened by 5 bases and J by 1 base, with 12 bases between the two germline ends. The germline V gene has CDR1 MDHEN and CDR2 SYDVKM. This CDR3 has 15 residues. With molecular barcodes, quantitative 5'-RACE was used to make the TCR beta libraries. TCRdb passed the 5' RACE reads through MiXCR, listing each CDR3 protein once. The sample consists of more than 95,000 distinct CDR3 sequences, 8% to 10% of them appearing once. The rearrangement uses TRBV28 and TRBJ2-1; D unresolved. Specimen: blood, either unsorted or a sorted T cell fraction (not recorded which). This TCR was sampled from a male donor with ankylosing spondylitis or in good health (not recorded which). CDR3 nucleotide sequence: TGTGCCAGCAGTGTCCAGGACCCTTCCTACAATGAGCAGTTCTTC. It translates to CASSVQDPSYNEQFF.